These T cell receptor beta chains were read from a single sample in a study of T cells in Graves' hyperthyroidism and ophthalmopathy. TCRdb redid the calling of the multiplex PCR reads with MiXCR, one entry per CDR3 protein. The repertoire holds about 560,000 distinct CDR3 sequences, with about a sixth as singletons. Sequenced input: blood. These receptors all come from a woman aged 18 to 35 with Graves' hyperthyroidism. Each CDR3 is given with its conserved first and last residue. The D gene is left open where the match is weak. The size field is filled for only some rows; it gives once, few, many or a size class.

>TRBD2|TRBV7-6|.|TRBJ2-1
CASSLEGATSGVRDEQFF
TGTGCCAGCAGCTTGGAGGGCGCTACTAGCGGGGTGAGGGATGAGCAGTTCTTC
>TRBD2|TRBV7-2|many|TRBJ2-3
CASSFSGGAADTQYF
TGTGCCAGCAGCTTTAGCGGGGGGGCCGCAGATACGCAGTATTTT
>TRBD2|TRBV10-3|few|TRBJ2-1
CAISDLAGIFYNEQFF
TGTGCCATCAGTGATCTAGCGGGGATATTCTACAATGAGCAGTTCTTC
>.|TRBV27|many|TRBJ1-3
CASSPRDLDTIYF
TGTGCCAGCAGTCCCAGGGATCTGGACACCATATATTTT
>.|TRBV18|many|TRBJ2-3
CASSPSVGRTDTQYF
TGTGCCAGCTCACCATCTGTAGGGCGGACAGATACGCAGTATTTT
>.|TRBV29-1|many|TRBJ2-1
CSEDRVGIYNEQFF
TGCAGCGAGGACCGGGTGGGAATTTACAATGAGCAGTTCTTC
>.|TRBV2|many|TRBJ1-2
CASTPDPYGYTF
TGTGCCAGCACCCCGGACCCTTATGGCTACACCTTC
>.|TRBV20-1|many|TRBJ2-3
CSARDSTTDTQYF
TGCAGTGCTAGGGACTCCACCACAGATACGCAGTATTTT
>.|TRBV19|.|TRBJ2-1
CASSIQGSSTYNEQFF
TGTGCCAGTAGTATCCAGGGCAGCAGTACCTACAATGAGCAGTTCTTC
>TRBD2|TRBV3-1|many|TRBJ2-1
CASSQPGTRWHNEQFF
TGTGCCAGCAGCCAACCCGGGACTAGATGGCACAATGAGCAGTTCTTC
>TRBD2|TRBV20-1|many|TRBJ2-3
CSAREKALSGGRGTQYF
TGCAGTGCTAGAGAAAAAGCTCTGAGCGGGGGCCGGGGTACGCAGTATTTT
>.|TRBV12-3/TRBV12-4|.|TRBJ2-5
CASSLILMGGPARGSETQYF
TGTGCCAGCAGTTTAATTCTGATGGGAGGCCCGGCTCGTGGTTCGGAGACCCAGTACTTC
>.|TRBV3-1|.|TRBJ1-1
CASSQRYTMNTEAFF
TGTGCCAGCAGCCAAAGGTACACCATGAACACTGAAGCTTTCTTT
>TRBD2|TRBV29-1|.|TRBJ2-7
CSVERLGGREQYF
TGCAGCGTTGAAAGGCTAGGCGGGAGGGAGCAGTACTTC
>TRBD2|TRBV11-2|.|TRBJ2-1
CASSKDGGAPNDQFF
TGTGCCAGCAGCAAAGACGGGGGGGCCCCGAATGACCAGTTCTTC
>.|TRBV19|many|TRBJ1-1
CASSMRQGTGTEAFF
TGTGCCAGTAGTATGAGGCAGGGGACGGGCACTGAAGCTTTCTTT
>.|TRBV25-1|few|TRBJ1-2
CASSPSSQGANYGYTF
TGTGCCAGCAGTCCATCCTCACAAGGTGCTAACTATGGCTACACCTTC
>TRBD1|TRBV11-2|many|TRBJ1-1
CASSLGQGKANTEAFF
TGTGCCAGCAGCTTAGGACAGGGTAAGGCGAACACTGAAGCTTTCTTT
>.|TRBV3-1|few|TRBJ2-2
CASTPWYPAGELFF
TGTGCCAGCACCCCGTGGTACCCAGCCGGGGAGCTGTTTTTT
>.|TRBV4-3|few|TRBJ1-2
CASSQHPWTVNYGYTF
TGCGCCAGCAGCCAACACCCCTGGACAGTGAACTATGGCTACACCTTC
>TRBD1|TRBV5-1|many|TRBJ2-7
CASSHGTGSYEQYF
TGCGCCAGCAGTCATGGGACAGGTTCCTACGAGCAGTACTTC
>.|TRBV13|few|TRBJ2-1
CASSPDSGSYNEQFF
TGTGCCAGCAGCCCGGACAGCGGATCCTACAATGAGCAGTTCTTC
>.|TRBV29-1|many|TRBJ2-3
CSVALVSDTQYF
TGCAGCGTTGCTCTGGTATCGGATACGCAGTATTTT
>TRBD2|TRBV19|.|TRBJ2-1
CASSISGISNNEQFF
TGTGCCAGTAGTATCAGCGGGATATCAAACAATGAGCAGTTCTTC
>.|TRBV28|.|TRBJ1-1
CASSFHPGRPGTHIMNTEAFF
TGTGCCAGCAGCTTTCACCCTGGGAGACCCGGGACACATATCATGAACACTGAAGCTTTCTTT
>TRBD1|TRBV5-4|few|TRBJ1-6
CASSGTVIGPLHF
TGTGCCAGCAGCGGGACAGTTATTGGACCCCTCCACTTT
>.|TRBV3-1|many|TRBJ1-1
CASSRKNTEAFF
TGTGCCAGCAGCCGTAAGAACACTGAAGCTTTCTTT
>.|TRBV20-1|.|TRBJ1-1
CSASRGGTTGSEAFF
TGCAGTGCTAGTAGGGGGGGGACCACGGGAAGTGAAGCTTTCTTT
>.|TRBV3-1|.|TRBJ2-5
CASSQALETQYF
TGTGCCAGCAGCCAAGCATTAGAGACCCAGTACTTC
>.|TRBV6-6|many|TRBJ2-1
CASSYSLTISYNEQFF
TGTGCCAGCAGTTACTCCTTAACTATTTCCTACAATGAGCAGTTCTTC
>TRBD1|TRBV24-1|.|TRBJ2-5
CATSGQDRAGGETQYF
TGTGCCACCAGTGGGCAGGACAGGGCGGGCGGAGAGACCCAGTACTTC
>TRBD2|TRBV15|few|TRBJ2-1
CATSRGLAGDNEQFF
TGTGCCACCAGCAGAGGACTAGCGGGCGACAATGAGCAGTTCTTC
>TRBD1|TRBV12-3/TRBV12-4|.|TRBJ2-3
CASSLRGRVDTQYF
TGTGCCAGCAGTCTCAGGGGGCGTGTAGATACGCAGTATTTT
>.|TRBV20-1|many|TRBJ1-5
CSARQINQPQHF
TGCAGTGCTAGACAGATCAATCAGCCCCAGCATTTT
>.|TRBV7-2|few|TRBJ2-3
CASSETGTERTDTQYF
TGTGCCAGCAGCGAAACCGGGACGGAGCGCACAGATACGCAGTATTTT
>.|TRBV10-3|.|TRBJ2-3
CAIRTATSTDTQYF
TGTGCCATCCGGACGGCGACTAGCACAGATACGCAGTATTTT
>.|TRBV10-3|.|TRBJ2-7
CATEPGRGLEQYF
TGTGCCACAGAACCGGGGCGGGGGCTCGAGCAGTACTTC
>TRBD1|TRBV27|many|TRBJ1-6
CASSSHRGFYNSPLHF
TGTGCCAGCAGTTCCCACAGGGGTTTTTATAATTCACCCCTCCACTTT
>.|TRBV28|many|TRBJ2-7
CAGSAGSYEQYF
TGTGCCGGAAGCGCAGGGTCCTACGAGCAGTACTTC
>.|TRBV3-1|.|TRBJ2-1
CASSQDMLGNEQFF
TGTGCCAGCAGCCAAGATATGCTGGGCAATGAGCAGTTCTTC
>TRBD2|TRBV5-1|few|TRBJ2-1
CASSYSGRALYNEQFF
TGCGCCAGCAGCTATAGCGGGAGGGCCCTATACAATGAGCAGTTCTTC
>TRBD1|TRBV12-3/TRBV12-4|many|TRBJ1-4
CASSLERTGRNEKLFF
TGCGCCAGCAGTTTAGAACGGACAGGGAGGAATGAAAAACTGTTTTTT
>TRBD1|TRBV6-4|many|TRBJ1-2
CASSDVPGQAYGYTF
TGTGCCAGCAGTGACGTCCCGGGACAGGCATATGGCTACACCTTC
>.|TRBV27|.|TRBJ2-7
CASRSDAGPLYEQYF
TGTGCCAGCAGGTCAGACGCTGGCCCCCTCTACGAGCAGTACTTC
>.|TRBV11-2|.|TRBJ1-2
CASSFGGLLGYTF
TGTGCCAGCAGCTTTGGGGGCTTACTTGGCTACACCTTC
>.|TRBV28|many|TRBJ1-2
CASSLPSHGRVYGYTF
TGTGCCAGCAGTTTGCCCTCCCACGGCAGGGTATATGGCTACACCTTC
>.|TRBV18|many|TRBJ2-3
CASSPPPGTQYF
TGTGCCAGCTCACCCCCTCCTGGTACGCAGTATTTT
>.|TRBV19|.|TRBJ2-1
CASSIDVYGHNEQFF
TGTGCCAGTAGTATAGACGTATATGGCCACAATGAGCAGTTCTTC
>TRBD2|TRBV29-1|.|TRBJ2-1
CSVGPPPGTSGLLGYNEQFF
TGCAGCGTTGGGCCCCCCCCCGGGACTAGCGGGCTCCTAGGCTACAATGAGCAGTTCTTC
>.|TRBV7-9|many|TRBJ2-3
CASSLAQGVDTQYF
TGTGCCAGCAGCTTAGCGCAAGGGGTGGATACGCAGTATTTT
>.|TRBV28|.|TRBJ1-5
CASSPPGRNQPQHF
TGTGCCAGCAGTCCCCCGGGACGGAATCAGCCCCAGCATTTT
>TRBD2|TRBV24-1|.|TRBJ2-1
CATSDWTSGNNEQFF
TGTGCCACCAGTGACTGGACTAGCGGGAACAATGAGCAGTTCTTC
>.|TRBV3-1|few|TRBJ1-4
CASSKEGATNEKLFF
TGTGCCAGCAGCAAAGAGGGGGCAACTAATGAAAAACTGTTTTTT
>TRBD2|TRBV28|medium-sized|TRBJ2-3
CASSLDGREWSDTQYF
TGTGCCAGCAGTTTAGATGGGCGGGAGTGGTCAGATACGCAGTATTTT
>TRBD2|TRBV20-1|.|TRBJ2-1
CSAAPGTSGSTNEQFF
TGCAGTGCTGCCCCCGGGACTAGCGGGAGTACCAATGAGCAGTTCTTC
>TRBD1|TRBV29-1|few|TRBJ2-7
CSVQTGVRYEQYF
TGCAGCGTTCAGACAGGGGTGCGGTACGAGCAGTACTTC
>.|TRBV27|many|TRBJ2-3
CASSLSDYTDTQYF
TGTGCCAGCAGTTTATCCGACTACACAGATACGCAGTATTTT
>TRBD1|TRBV4-2|.|TRBJ1-5
CASSTEQGANNQPQHF
TGTGCCAGCAGCACAGAACAGGGGGCAAACAATCAGCCCCAGCATTTT
>TRBD2|TRBV10-2|few|TRBJ2-7
CASSEFRGGPLTREQYF
TGCGCCAGCAGTGAGTTCCGGGGGGGTCCCTTGACTCGCGAGCAGTACTTC
>.|TRBV7-2|.|TRBJ1-1
CASSLEGGRPNTEAFF
TGTGCCAGCAGCTTAGAGGGGGGAAGGCCGAACACTGAAGCTTTCTTT